This T cell receptor beta chain was sequenced in a study of cytomegalovirus exposure and HLA in healthy donors. The method was immunoSEQ multiplex PCR; TCRdb's version includes in-frame clones alone and lacks a portion of them. The data contain about 110,000 clones, over 75% of them singletons. Germline CDR1 reads MDHEN; CDR2 reads SYDVKM. Trimming took 11 bases from V and 1 from J, leaving 23 bases between them. There are 16 residues in the CDR3. The donors were in the roughly 130-subject validation cohort, distinct from the approximately 700-subject first cohort. The sample was PBMCs. This clonotype was sampled from a woman under 30 in good health and CMV-seronegative. V gene TRBV28 combines with J gene TRBJ1-2; a possible D gene is TRBD1 (6 bases). Here the CDR3 DNA reads TGTGCCTGTGAAAGAATTAGGACAGCCTTTAACTATGGCTACACCTTC. This gives the protein CACERIRTAFNYGYTF.